This passage covers 6 T cell receptor beta chains from one sample sequenced in a study of STAT5B mutations in CD4+ large granular lymphocyte leukemia. The assay was immunoSEQ multiplex PCR, and TCRdb's table has in-frame clones only and misses some. The sample contains 20,000 to 25,000 clones, 70% of which appear only once. The sequencing input was CD4+ T cells from blood buffy coats. The receptors shown here come from a human donor in good health.

The CDR3: CASSLAPGANEKLFF. The CDR3 region has the DNA TGCGCCAGCAGCCTGGCTCCGGGAGCGAATGAAAAACTGTTTTTT. J is TRBJ1-4 and V is TRBV4-3, with D uncertain. Germline V gene data show CDR1 as LGHNA and CDR2 as YSLEER. The CDR3 is made up of 15 amino acids. Trimming cost V 4 bases and J 5 bases, with 14 bases left between them.

This rearrangement joins TRBV29-1 to TRBJ2-2; tentatively, D is TRBD2 (7 bases). The CDR3 covers 16 residues. CDR1 and CDR2 from the germline V gene are SQVTM and ANQGSEA. In DNA form, the CDR3 reads TGCACCATCCGAGGGGGGGGCCTCGCGAACACCGGGGAGCTGTTTTTT. Its protein product is CTIRGGGLANTGELFF.

The J gene is TRBJ2-1, the V gene TRBV5-1; D is perhaps TRBD2 (6 bases). CDR1 is SGHRS and CDR2 is YFSETQ in the germline V gene. The CDR3 is made up of 22 amino acids. Trimming removed 4 bases at V and 3 bases at J, with 35 bases between. The CDR3 protein is CASSHGLGLGGDLARNYNEQFF. The CDR3 DNA reads TGCGCCAGCAGCCACGGCTTGGGCCTCGGAGGGGACTTAGCGAGAAACTACAATGAGCAGTTCTTC.

This clone was observed a few times. The chain joins TRBV19 to TRBJ1-5; TRBD1 aligns across 10 bases. Germline CDR1 and CDR2: LNHDA and SQIVND (reference sequence). The ends lost 7 bases at V and 4 bases at J; junction bases unmatched: 4. This CDR3 is built from 14 residues. Here the CDR3 reads CASKGQGVNQPQHF. The CDR3 nucleotides read TGTGCCAGTAAAGGACAGGGGGTAAATCAGCCCCAGCATTTT.

This chain uses TRBV29-1 with TRBJ1-1; 10 positions agree with TRBD1. The V and J ends lost 2 bases and 4 bases, in that order; junction bases with no gene match: 4. The length of the CDR3 is 14 residues. Germline V gene lookup returns CDR1 SQVTM and CDR2 ANQGSEA. As DNA, the CDR3 is TGCAGCGTTGAAAAAGGGACAGGGGTCACTGAAGCTTTCTTT. This encodes CSVEKGTGVTEAFF.

The rearrangement links TRBV10-1 to TRBJ2-3; TRBD1 matches 7 bases. This CDR3 has 14 amino acids. Germline loops: CDR1 WNHNN, CDR2 SYGVQD (reference sequence). With 5 bases clipped from V and 3 bases from J, the junction kept 5 bases outside the gene matches. The CDR3 sequence is CASSLTGKTDTQYF. CDR3 in DNA: TGCGCCAGCAGTCTGACAGGGAAAACAGATACGCAGTATTTT.